The rows below give T cell receptor beta chains drawn from one sample of a study of blood T cell repertoires in COVID-19. Assay used: immunoSEQ multiplex PCR; TCRdb lists only in-frame clones, some missing. There are hundreds of thousands of clones in the sample; approximately 85% occur only once, and about an eighth lies in the top ten. The sample comprised peripheral blood. These receptor sequences come from a human donor in a cohort sampled during active COVID-19. CDR3s include the opening cysteine and the closing phenylalanine or tryptophan. The order of the fields is D gene, clone size, V gene, J gene, CDR3 protein, CDR3 DNA. D genes are given only for firm matches. Rows give clone size only sometimes, using once, few, many, or a class for an expanded clone.

D gene: NA; clone size: NA; V gene: TRBV7-9; J gene: TRBJ2-5; CDR3 protein: CASSLTPSPGETQYF; CDR3 DNA: TGTGCCAGCAGCTTAACCCCGAGTCCAGGGGAGACCCAGTACTTC
D gene: TRBD1; clone size: NA; V gene: TRBV5-1; J gene: TRBJ1-4; CDR3 protein: CASSLGRDSYEKLFF; CDR3 DNA: TGCGCCAGCAGCTTGGGCCGGGACAGTTATGAAAAACTGTTTTTT
D gene: NA; clone size: NA; V gene: TRBV2; J gene: TRBJ1-6; CDR3 protein: CASLGRGFTNSPLHF; CDR3 DNA: TGTGCCAGCCTGGGGAGGGGGTTCACTAATTCACCCCTCCACTTT
D gene: NA; clone size: once; V gene: TRBV24-1; J gene: TRBJ2-5; CDR3 protein: CATSQGNKETQYF; CDR3 DNA: TGTGCCACCAGTCAGGGGAATAAAGAGACCCAGTACTTC
D gene: NA; clone size: NA; V gene: TRBV7-7; J gene: TRBJ1-1; CDR3 protein: CASSVDRNTEAFF; CDR3 DNA: TGTGCCAGCAGCGTGGACAGAAACACTGAAGCTTTCTTT
D gene: TRBD1; clone size: NA; V gene: TRBV5-1; J gene: TRBJ1-6; CDR3 protein: CASSQTEWQGGYSPLHF; CDR3 DNA: TGCGCCAGCAGTCAGACAGAGTGGCAGGGGGGCTATTCACCCCTCCACTTT
D gene: NA; clone size: NA; V gene: TRBV24-1; J gene: TRBJ2-1; CDR3 protein: CATSEPVNNEQFF; CDR3 DNA: TGTGCCACCAGTGAGCCGGTTAACAATGAGCAGTTCTTC
D gene: NA; clone size: once; V gene: TRBV6-5; J gene: TRBJ2-7; CDR3 protein: CASSTPGEQYF; CDR3 DNA: TGTGCCAGCAGTACTCCGGGCGAGCAGTACTTC
D gene: TRBD2; clone size: once; V gene: TRBV4-3; J gene: TRBJ2-1; CDR3 protein: CASSQNPTGGDEQFF; CDR3 DNA: TGCGCCAGCAGCCAAAACCCTACGGGAGGGGATGAGCAGTTCTTC
D gene: NA; clone size: NA; V gene: TRBV19; J gene: TRBJ2-6; CDR3 protein: CASKLGVATGANVLTF; CDR3 DNA: TGTGCCAGTAAGCTCGGGGTTGCGACTGGGGCCAACGTCCTGACTTTC
D gene: NA; clone size: NA; V gene: TRBV6-5; J gene: TRBJ2-7; CDR3 protein: CASSYSLGTYEQYF; CDR3 DNA: TGTGCCAGCAGTTACTCCCTAGGTACCTACGAGCAGTACTTC
D gene: TRBD1; clone size: once; V gene: TRBV12-3/TRBV12-4; J gene: TRBJ2-5; CDR3 protein: CASRQGAGETQYF; CDR3 DNA: TGTGCCAGCAGGCAGGGGGCCGGGGAGACCCAGTACTTC
D gene: TRBD1; clone size: NA; V gene: TRBV6-5; J gene: TRBJ1-2; CDR3 protein: CASSTGTGVGYTF; CDR3 DNA: TGTGCCAGCAGCACCGGGACAGGGGTCGGCTACACCTTC
D gene: NA; clone size: NA; V gene: TRBV21-1; J gene: TRBJ2-7; CDR3 protein: CASSKVGSSYEQYF; CDR3 DNA: TGTGCCAGCAGCAAAGTGGGCAGCTCCTACGAGCAGTACTTC
D gene: NA; clone size: NA; V gene: TRBV19; J gene: TRBJ2-7; CDR3 protein: CASSISPTYEQYF; CDR3 DNA: TGTGCCAGTAGTATTTCCCCTACCTACGAGCAGTACTTC
D gene: TRBD1; clone size: NA; V gene: TRBV6-5; J gene: TRBJ1-1; CDR3 protein: CASGGTGTGEVRAFF; CDR3 DNA: TGTGCCAGCGGGGGCACCGGGACAGGGGAGGTTCGAGCTTTCTTT
D gene: TRBD2; clone size: once; V gene: TRBV7-2; J gene: TRBJ2-7; CDR3 protein: CASSSAPMGREGGEQYF; CDR3 DNA: TGTGCCAGCAGCTCAGCCCCCATGGGTCGGGAGGGGGGCGAGCAGTACTTC
D gene: TRBD2; clone size: NA; V gene: TRBV28; J gene: TRBJ2-3; CDR3 protein: CASSLVGLARTDTQYF; CDR3 DNA: TGTGCCAGCAGTTTGGTGGGACTAGCGAGAACAGATACGCAGTATTTT
D gene: NA; clone size: NA; V gene: TRBV6-5; J gene: TRBJ2-1; CDR3 protein: CASSLGLSSYNEQFF; CDR3 DNA: TGTGCCAGCAGTCTGGGACTGAGCTCCTACAATGAGCAGTTCTTC
D gene: TRBD1; clone size: once; V gene: TRBV19; J gene: TRBJ2-5; CDR3 protein: CATAGTGGGETQYF; CDR3 DNA: TGTGCCACCGCCGGGACAGGGGGCGGTGAGACCCAGTACTTC
D gene: TRBD2; clone size: NA; V gene: TRBV5-1; J gene: TRBJ2-1; CDR3 protein: CASSLPTAGAHNEQFF; CDR3 DNA: TGCGCCAGCAGCTTGCCGACCGCGGGAGCTCACAATGAGCAGTTCTTC
D gene: TRBD2; clone size: NA; V gene: TRBV9; J gene: TRBJ2-5; CDR3 protein: CASSVGPPSGTRSTTQYF; CDR3 DNA: TGTGCCAGCAGCGTCGGCCCCCCTAGCGGGACGCGCTCTACGACCCAGTACTTC
D gene: NA; clone size: once; V gene: TRBV6-5; J gene: TRBJ2-5; CDR3 protein: CASSPRSQETQYF; CDR3 DNA: TGTGCCAGCTCCCCGAGGTCCCAAGAGACCCAGTACTTC
D gene: NA; clone size: NA; V gene: TRBV28; J gene: TRBJ2-7; CDR3 protein: CASSSQTPRPYEQYF; CDR3 DNA: TGTGCCAGCAGTTCCCAGACCCCTAGGCCGTACGAGCAGTACTTC
D gene: TRBD1; clone size: NA; V gene: TRBV6-5; J gene: TRBJ2-2; CDR3 protein: CASRLSQGGTGELFF; CDR3 DNA: TGTGCCAGCAGACTTTCACAGGGGGGCACCGGGGAGCTGTTTTTT
D gene: NA; clone size: NA; V gene: TRBV29-1; J gene: TRBJ2-6; CDR3 protein: CSVGTFSSGANVLTF; CDR3 DNA: TGCAGCGTGGGGACTTTCAGCTCTGGGGCCAACGTCCTGACTTTC
D gene: TRBD1; clone size: NA; V gene: TRBV28; J gene: TRBJ2-2; CDR3 protein: CASSKQGVFWTGELFF; CDR3 DNA: TGTGCCAGCAGTAAACAGGGGGTCTTTTGGACCGGGGAGCTGTTTTTT
D gene: NA; clone size: NA; V gene: TRBV15; J gene: TRBJ2-2; CDR3 protein: CATSRVPPPGELFF; CDR3 DNA: TGTGCCACCAGCCGAGTCCCCCCTCCCGGGGAGCTGTTTTTT
D gene: NA; clone size: few; V gene: TRBV7-2; J gene: TRBJ2-2; CDR3 protein: CASSSPTGSGELFF; CDR3 DNA: TGTGCCAGCAGCTCACCCACAGGCTCCGGGGAGCTGTTTTTT
D gene: TRBD1; clone size: NA; V gene: TRBV7-2; J gene: TRBJ2-1; CDR3 protein: CASSGQGGYEQFF; CDR3 DNA: TGTGCCAGCTCGGGACAGGGGGGATATGAGCAGTTCTTC
D gene: NA; clone size: NA; V gene: TRBV7-9; J gene: TRBJ2-7; CDR3 protein: CASSQRRGLGVYEQYF; CDR3 DNA: TGTGCCAGCAGCCAACGCCGGGGTCTGGGCGTGTACGAGCAGTACTTC
D gene: NA; clone size: NA; V gene: TRBV7-2; J gene: TRBJ2-1; CDR3 protein: CASSRTFYNEQFF; CDR3 DNA: TGTGCCAGCAGCAGGACTTTCTACAATGAGCAGTTCTTC
D gene: NA; clone size: NA; V gene: TRBV27; J gene: TRBJ1-4; CDR3 protein: CASRTTGRKLFF; CDR3 DNA: TGTGCCAGCAGGACGACTGGTAGAAAACTGTTTTTT
D gene: TRBD1; clone size: once; V gene: TRBV27; J gene: TRBJ1-5; CDR3 protein: CASSLHRQGGQPQHF; CDR3 DNA: TGTGCCAGCAGTTTACATCGACAGGGGGGTCAGCCCCAGCATTTT
D gene: TRBD1; clone size: NA; V gene: TRBV19; J gene: TRBJ1-1; CDR3 protein: CASSMDRGGTEAFF; CDR3 DNA: TGTGCCAGTAGTATGGACAGGGGAGGAACTGAAGCTTTCTTT
D gene: NA; clone size: NA; V gene: TRBV30; J gene: TRBJ1-4; CDR3 protein: CAWTYPGGFNSEKLFF; CDR3 DNA: TGTGCCTGGACATACCCAGGTGGGTTCAACTCGGAAAAACTGTTTTTT
D gene: NA; clone size: NA; V gene: TRBV28; J gene: TRBJ2-2; CDR3 protein: CASSLNRGRGGELFF; CDR3 DNA: TGTGCCAGCAGTTTAAATCGCGGGCGCGGCGGGGAGCTGTTTTTT
D gene: NA; clone size: once; V gene: TRBV19; J gene: TRBJ2-1; CDR3 protein: CASSPRGLGGNEQFF; CDR3 DNA: TGTGCCAGTTCCCCTCGTGGTCTAGGTGGGAATGAGCAGTTCTTC
D gene: NA; clone size: NA; V gene: TRBV6-5; J gene: TRBJ1-1; CDR3 protein: CASRWSFRVNTEAFF; CDR3 DNA: TGTGCCAGCAGGTGGTCGTTCCGGGTGAACACTGAAGCTTTCTTT
D gene: NA; clone size: NA; V gene: TRBV5-1; J gene: TRBJ1-1; CDR3 protein: CASSWGGRGEAFF; CDR3 DNA: TGCGCCAGCAGCTGGGGTGGTAGGGGAGAAGCTTTCTTT
D gene: NA; clone size: few; V gene: TRBV5-6; J gene: TRBJ1-5; CDR3 protein: CASSLRGGSNQPQHF; CDR3 DNA: TGTGCCAGCAGCCTTCGAGGTGGTAGCAATCAGCCCCAGCATTTT
D gene: TRBD1; clone size: NA; V gene: TRBV24-1; J gene: TRBJ2-3; CDR3 protein: CATSDPDADRVRAYTQYF; CDR3 DNA: TGTGCCACCAGTGACCCCGACGCAGACAGGGTTCGAGCGTATACGCAGTATTTT
D gene: NA; clone size: NA; V gene: TRBV9; J gene: TRBJ1-3; CDR3 protein: CASSPRGDPISGNTIYF; CDR3 DNA: TGTGCCAGCAGCCCCCGCGGGGACCCTATCTCTGGAAACACCATATATTTT
D gene: TRBD1; clone size: NA; V gene: TRBV5-1; J gene: TRBJ2-5; CDR3 protein: CASTRQGATQETQYF; CDR3 DNA: TGCGCCAGCACCCGACAGGGAGCAACCCAAGAGACCCAGTACTTC
D gene: TRBD2; clone size: NA; V gene: TRBV27; J gene: TRBJ2-2; CDR3 protein: CASSSVPMSGRGRTGELFF; CDR3 DNA: TGTGCCAGCAGTTCGGTCCCGATGAGCGGGAGGGGCCGAACCGGGGAGCTGTTTTTT
D gene: TRBD2; clone size: NA; V gene: TRBV3-1/TRBV3-2; J gene: TRBJ2-5; CDR3 protein: CASSQATSGRWETQYF; CDR3 DNA: TGTGCCAGCAGCCAAGCCACTAGCGGGAGGTGGGAGACCCAGTACTTC
D gene: NA; clone size: NA; V gene: TRBV11-3; J gene: TRBJ1-2; CDR3 protein: CASSDTMGVGYTF; CDR3 DNA: TGTGCCAGCAGTGACACGATGGGTGTTGGCTACACCTTC
D gene: TRBD2; clone size: few; V gene: TRBV30; J gene: TRBJ2-1; CDR3 protein: CAWSKGLAERIAYNEQFF; CDR3 DNA: TGTGCCTGGAGCAAAGGACTAGCAGAGAGGATAGCCTACAATGAGCAGTTCTTC
D gene: TRBD1; clone size: NA; V gene: TRBV4-3; J gene: TRBJ1-4; CDR3 protein: CASSQERQGGNEKLFF; CDR3 DNA: TGCGCCAGCAGCCAAGAAAGACAGGGAGGAAATGAAAAACTGTTTTTT
D gene: TRBD1; clone size: NA; V gene: TRBV6-6; J gene: TRBJ2-1; CDR3 protein: CASSYGDSYNEQFF; CDR3 DNA: TGTGCCAGCAGTTACGGGGACAGTTACAATGAGCAGTTCTTC
D gene: TRBD1; clone size: NA; V gene: TRBV6-5; J gene: TRBJ1-2; CDR3 protein: CASSDRGHGYTF; CDR3 DNA: TGTGCCAGCAGCGACAGGGGGCATGGCTACACCTTC
D gene: NA; clone size: NA; V gene: TRBV12-3/TRBV12-4; J gene: TRBJ1-5; CDR3 protein: CASRLSGNQPQHF; CDR3 DNA: TGTGCCAGCCGCCTCTCAGGGAATCAGCCCCAGCATTTT
D gene: NA; clone size: NA; V gene: TRBV7-8; J gene: TRBJ2-3; CDR3 protein: CASSLRGIGSDTQYF; CDR3 DNA: TGTGCCAGCAGCTTACGAGGGATCGGATCAGATACGCAGTATTTT
D gene: NA; clone size: NA; V gene: TRBV5-6; J gene: TRBJ2-5; CDR3 protein: CASSLGTVKETQYF; CDR3 DNA: TGTGCCAGCAGCTTGGGGACAGTCAAAGAGACCCAGTACTTC
D gene: TRBD1; clone size: NA; V gene: TRBV7-6; J gene: TRBJ2-7; CDR3 protein: CASSSVGTGSDEQYF; CDR3 DNA: TGTGCCAGCAGCTCCGTCGGGACAGGGAGCGACGAGCAGTACTTC
D gene: TRBD1; clone size: NA; V gene: TRBV11-2; J gene: TRBJ1-1; CDR3 protein: CASRGTAEAFF; CDR3 DNA: TGTGCCAGCCGAGGGACAGCCGAAGCTTTCTTT
D gene: TRBD2; clone size: NA; V gene: TRBV2; J gene: TRBJ2-1; CDR3 protein: CASREGGPYNEQFF; CDR3 DNA: TGTGCCAGCAGAGAGGGAGGGCCCTACAATGAGCAGTTCTTC
D gene: NA; clone size: NA; V gene: TRBV3-1/TRBV3-2; J gene: TRBJ1-1; CDR3 protein: CASGPDSATEAFF; CDR3 DNA: TGTGCCAGCGGACCCGACAGCGCTACTGAAGCTTTCTTT
D gene: TRBD2; clone size: NA; V gene: TRBV4-3; J gene: TRBJ2-6; CDR3 protein: CASSRTGLAGANVLTF; CDR3 DNA: TGCGCCAGCAGCCGCACGGGACTAGCGGGAGCCAACGTCCTGACTTTC